This passage covers 29 T cell receptor beta chains from one sample sequenced in a study of early T cells in non-severe SARS-CoV-2 infection. A single record per CDR3 protein comes from TCRdb applying MiXCR to the 5' RACE reads. The data contain about 49,000 distinct CDR3 sequences, about 11% of them singletons. Sequences were obtained from whole blood. The receptors here all came from an adult who was a healthcare worker with PCR-confirmed SARS-CoV-2 infection or an uninfected control (not recorded which).

This clonotype was counted a few times. The chain has TRBV9 and TRBJ2-7, with TRBD1 as a possible D gene (7 bases). CDR1 and CDR2 from the germline V gene are SGDLS and YYNGEE. CDR3 length: 12 amino acids. V was cut by 6 bases and J by 5 bases, with 12 bases left in between. CDR3 in DNA: TGTGCCAGCATCCCCAGGGGGGACGAGCAGTACTTC. Translated, it gives CASIPRGDEQYF.

In its sample, this clonotype was seen many times. This rearrangement joins TRBV28 to TRBJ2-7; D call uncertain. Germline CDR1 MDHEN, CDR2 SYDVKM. The CDR3 spans 12 residues. Trimming took off 2 bases at V and 5 bases at J, with 7 bases between the two ends. The chain's CDR3 is CASSLNFNEQYF. CDR3 nucleotide sequence: TGTGCCAGCAGTTTAAATTTCAACGAGCAGTACTTC.

This sequence joins TRBV5-6 and TRBJ1-2; D may be TRBD1 (6 bases). V was trimmed by 2 bases and J by 8 bases, leaving 25 bases between them. This CDR3 comprises 17 residues. Germline lookup yields CDR1 SGHDT and CDR2 YYEEEE. In nucleotides, the CDR3 is TGTGCCAGCAGCTTATGGGGAGAGGAACGGGGGCCGGGCGGCTACACCTTC. This gives the protein CASSLWGEERGPGGYTF. The whole variable domain, filled in from reference TRBV5-6 and TRBJ1-2, reads DAGVTQSPTHLIKTRGQQVTLRCSPKSGHDTVSWYQQALGQGPQFIFQYYEEEERQRGNFPDRFSGHQFPNYSSELNVNALLLGDSALYLCASSLWGEERGPGGYTFGSGTRLTVV.

J is TRBJ2-7 and V is TRBV3-1, with 8 bases lining up with TRBD2. Germline V gene sequence: CDR1 LGHDT, CDR2 YNNKEL (reference sequence). With 4 bases clipped from V and 3 bases from J, the junction kept 17 bases outside the gene matches. The CDR3 spans 18 residues. The CDR3 protein is CASSPHRAGGLTNYEQYF. The CDR3 DNA reads TGTGCCAGCAGCCCACACCGGGCGGGGGGACTAACGAACTACGAGCAGTACTTC.

The gene calls are TRBV3-1 and TRBJ2-7, with 9 bases matching TRBD1. The germline CDR1 and CDR2 sequences are LGHDT and YNNKEL (reference sequence). Trimming cost V 0 bases and J 6 bases; bases outside gene matches: 6. This CDR3 contains 15 residues. This CDR3 reads CASSQEGTGTFEQYF. The DNA of the CDR3 is TGTGCCAGCAGCCAAGAGGGGACAGGGACATTCGAGCAGTACTTC.

About this clonotype: Just one base apart from a much larger clone, this may be a read error. This chain links TRBV6-6 with TRBJ1-1; TRBD1 is a possible D gene (6 bases). Germline-derived CDR1 and CDR2 are MNHNY and SVGAGI (reference sequence). This CDR3 has 15 amino acids. The CDR3 coding sequence is TGTACCAGCAGTTATTCACAGGGTAGTAACACTGAAGCTTTCTTT. Its protein product is CTSSYSQGSNTEAFF.

This chain's CDR3 is CASSLGTRDYNEQFF. DNA of the CDR3: TGTGCCAGCAGCCTAGGGACTAGGGATTACAATGAGCAGTTCTTC. This chain connects TRBV6-2 or TRBV6-3 to TRBJ2-1, with 8 positions matching TRBD2. The length of the CDR3 is 15 residues. The V and J ends lost 6 bases and 4 bases, in that order; junction bases with no gene match: 8. Germline V gives CDR1 MNHEY, CDR2 SVGEGT.

The chain links TRBV11-3 to TRBJ2-1; 7 bases are shared with TRBD1. Germline values: CDR1 SGHNT, CDR2 YENEEA. This CDR3 region has 15 residues. The J segment lost 1 base and the V segment lost 3 bases, leaving 3 bases of the junction unmatched. DNA for the CDR3: TGTGCCAGCAGCTTCTCAGGGGGATCCTACAATGAGCAGTTCTTC. Translating it yields CASSFSGGSYNEQFF.

The chain uses TRBV7-6 and TRBJ2-7; D not resolved. Germline V lookup: CDR1 SGHVS, CDR2 FNYEAQ. V was trimmed by 0 bases and J by 0 bases, leaving 9 bases between them. The CDR3 totals 15 residues. The DNA for the CDR3 is TGTGCCAGCAGCTTAGCAGTAGGCTTCTCCTACGAGCAGTACTTC. This translates into CASSLAVGFSYEQYF.

This clonotype was counted between two and nine times. The chain uses TRBV29-1 and TRBJ2-1; D might be TRBD1 or TRBD2, each matching 5 bases. V was pared by 4 bases and J by 3 bases, with 10 bases between. This CDR3 region has 13 residues. Germline V gene sequence: CDR1 SQVTM, CDR2 ANQGSEA. The CDR3 loop is CSVGRDDYNEQFF. Here the CDR3 DNA reads TGCAGCGTTGGCCGGGACGACTACAATGAGCAGTTCTTC.

The chain combines TRBV15 with TRBJ1-3; no firm D call. The CDR3 is 14 amino acids. V was trimmed by 5 bases and J by 3 bases, leaving 11 bases between them. Germline V gene lookup returns CDR1 LNHNV and CDR2 YYDKDF (reference sequence). In DNA form, the CDR3 reads TGTGCCACCAGCTCGGGCCCTTATGGAAACACCATATATTTT. Translation gives CATSSGPYGNTIYF.

The chain couples TRBV11-2 to TRBJ1-6; D is undetermined. This CDR3 contains 14 residues. Germline V CDR1 and CDR2: SGHAT, FQNNGV. V lost 4 bases to trimming and J lost 10 bases, with 14 bases between them. The CDR3 region is CASSYIRKSSPLHF. The CDR3 nucleotides read TGTGCCAGCAGCTACATCAGGAAATCGTCACCCCTCCACTTT.

This clonotype occurred a few times. This CDR3 is CSVDGNTEAFF. The DNA for the CDR3 is TGCAGCGTTGACGGGAACACTGAAGCTTTCTTT. V and J are TRBV29-1 and TRBJ1-1; D remains ambiguous. The CDR3 spans 11 residues. Germline CDR1 and CDR2: SQVTM and ANQGSEA. V lost 3 bases to trimming and J lost 1 base, with 3 bases between them. Variable domain in full (rest from reference TRBV29-1 and TRBJ1-1): SAVISQKPSRDICQRGTSLTIQCQVDSQVTMMFWYRQQPGQSLTLIATANQGSEATYESGFVIDKFPISRPNLTFSTLTVSNMSPEDSSIYLCSVDGNTEAFFGQGTRLTVV.

This clonotype was counted at least ten times. V is TRBV7-2 and J is TRBJ2-4; the match to TRBD1 covers 7 bases. J was trimmed by 0 bases and V by 9 bases; bases with no gene match: 8. The CDR3 sequence is 15 residues long. The germline gives CDR1 SGHTA, CDR2 FQGNSA. CDR3 DNA: TGTGCCAGTACAGGGGTCCGAGGAGCCAAAAACATTCAGTACTTC. Its translation is CASTGVRGAKNIQYF. Variable domain in full (rest from reference TRBV7-2 and TRBJ2-4): GAGVSQSPSNKVTEKGKDVELRCDPISGHTALYWYRQSLGQGLEFLIYFQGNSAPDKSGLPSDRFSAERTGGSVSTLTIQRTQQEDSAVYLCASTGVRGAKNIQYFGAGTRLSVL.

This clonotype was seen many times. The rearrangement links TRBV11-2 to TRBJ2-7, with TRBD1 as a possible D gene (5 bases). From germline, CDR1 is SGHAT and CDR2 FQNNGV. V lost 0 bases to trimming and J lost 4 bases, with 10 bases between them. The CDR3 extends over 14 amino acids. CDR3 in DNA: TGTGCCAGCAGCTTAGAGGGCAGGACATACGAGCAGTACTTC. Its translation: CASSLEGRTYEQYF.

This sequence joins TRBV7-3 and TRBJ1-1, with 7 bases fitting TRBD1. The length of the CDR3 is 15 residues. After removal of 2 bases from V and 0 bases from J, the junction contained 3 bases not matched to a gene. Germline CDR1 is SGHTA and CDR2 is FQGTGA. The CDR3 region is CASSLLTGLNTEAFF. In DNA, the CDR3 is TGTGCCAGCAGCTTATTGACAGGGTTGAACACTGAAGCTTTCTTT. The full variable domain, in which reference TRBV7-3 and TRBJ1-1 provide the parts outside the CDR3, is GAGVSQTPSNKVTEKGKYVELRCDPISGHTALYWYRQSLGQGPEFLIYFQGTGAADDSGLPNDRFFAVRPEGSVSTLKIQRTERGDSAVYLCASSLLTGLNTEAFFGQGTRLTVV.

This clonotype turned up a few times. J is TRBJ2-1 and V is TRBV11-1; tentatively, D is TRBD1 or TRBD2 (5 bases each). Trimming left V 6 bases short and J 4 bases short, with 16 bases between. The CDR3 totals 15 residues. CDR1 and CDR2 from the germline V gene are SGHAT and FQDESV (reference sequence). The CDR3 here is CASSNRDQRYNEQFF. CDR3 coding DNA: TGTGCCAGCAGTAACCGGGACCAGAGGTACAATGAGCAGTTCTTC.

This clonotype was seen a handful of times. This rearrangement joins TRBV6-5 to TRBJ1-5; D might be TRBD1 (6 bases). The CDR3 is made up of 14 amino acids. The germline V and J ends were trimmed by 0 bases and 6 bases, with 9 bases remaining between them. The germline gives CDR1 MNHEY, CDR2 SVGAGI. The CDR3 sequence: CASSYSGGIQPQHF. In nucleotides, the CDR3 is TGTGCCAGCAGTTACTCAGGGGGTATTCAGCCCCAGCATTTT.

This clonotype was seen only a few times. The chain joins TRBV7-2 to TRBJ2-2; D remains ambiguous. The V gene's germline CDR1 is SGHTA and CDR2 FQGNSA. The V end was cut by 6 bases, the J end by 3 bases, with 14 bases between. There are 15 residues in the CDR3. The CDR3 DNA is TGTGCCAGCAGTTCCCTCCTAAGGCACACCGGGGAGCTGTTTTTT. Protein product: CASSSLLRHTGELFF.

This clonotype was counted many times. This chain connects TRBV11-2 to TRBJ2-3; 8 positions match TRBD1. Germline loops: CDR1 SGHAT, CDR2 FQNNGV. This CDR3 comprises 15 residues. V lost 2 bases and J lost 0; bases outside the gene matches: 1. The CDR3 region has the DNA TGTGCCAGCAGCTTATACAGGGGGAGCACAGATACGCAGTATTTT. It is translated as CASSLYRGSTDTQYF.

This clonotype was observed many times. The chain uses TRBV12-3 or TRBV12-4 and TRBJ1-4; 9 nucleotides agree with TRBD1. This CDR3 contains 14 residues. V was pared by 6 bases and J by 5 bases, with 4 bases of the junction left unmatched. The CDR3 nucleotides read TGTGCCAGCAGCCCGGGACAGGGAAATGAAAAACTGTTTTTT. Translation gives CASSPGQGNEKLFF.

In this sample, this clonotype turned up a few times. V gene TRBV12-3 or TRBV12-4 combines with J gene TRBJ2-2; perhaps TRBD2 as D (6 bases). This CDR3 is built from 16 residues. The germline V and J ends were trimmed by 3 bases and 3 bases, with 14 bases remaining between them. CDR3 sequence: CASSFGGALDTGELFF. CDR3 DNA sequence: TGTGCCAGCAGTTTCGGCGGGGCCCTCGACACCGGGGAGCTGTTTTTT.

This clonotype was picked up many times. The chain couples TRBV4-1 to TRBJ1-2, with TRBD1 matching 8 bases. With V trimmed by 6 bases and J by 1 base, 1 base remained unmatched. CDR3 length equals 13 residues. Germline CDR1 reads MGHRA; CDR2 reads YSYEKL. The CDR3 is CASRGTGNYGYTF. The CDR3 DNA sequence: TGCGCCAGCAGGGGGACAGGTAACTATGGCTACACCTTC.

This clonotype was observed a few times. V gene TRBV7-9 combines with J gene TRBJ2-7, with TRBD2 as a possible D gene (6 bases). Germline-derived CDR1 and CDR2 are SEHNR and FQNEAQ (reference sequence). Between the trimmed V and J ends, which lost 0 bases and 4 bases, there was a span of 19 bases. This CDR3 region has 17 residues. In DNA, the CDR3 is TGTGCCAGCAGCTTAGCGGGCAGCGGCTTAGGGAGGTACGAGCAGTACTTC. It specifies CASSLAGSGLGRYEQYF.

The count of this clonotype is one. CDR3 region: CASSLPTSGPYEQYF. As DNA, the CDR3 is TGTGCCAGCAGCTTACCGACTAGCGGACCCTACGAGCAGTACTTC. The rearrangement links TRBV7-9 to TRBJ2-7, with 9 bases aligning to TRBD2. The CDR3 has 15 residues. Germline lookup yields CDR1 SEHNR and CDR2 FQNEAQ (reference sequence). With 2 bases clipped from V and 2 bases from J, the junction kept 4 bases outside the gene matches.

This clonotype has just a few counts. The rearrangement links TRBV4-3 to TRBJ1-2; no reliable D call. CDR1 LGHNA and CDR2 YSLEER come from the germline V gene. This CDR3 is 14 amino acids long. The V end was cut by 5 bases, the J end by 2 bases, with 12 bases between. The CDR3 is CASSKGRGNYGYTF. CDR3 nucleotide sequence: TGCGCCAGCAGCAAAGGGCGCGGGAACTATGGCTACACCTTC.

In this sample, this clonotype turned up many times. V and J are TRBV29-1 and TRBJ2-7, with a tentative D call TRBD1 (6 bases). The germline V and J ends were trimmed by 1 base and 5 bases, with 15 bases remaining between them. In germline, CDR1 is SQVTM, CDR2 ANQGSEA. The CDR3 is 14 residues long. CDR3 in DNA: TGCAGCGTTGAAGGTACACAGGGTATGGACGAGCAGTACTTC. This sequence encodes CSVEGTQGMDEQYF.

This clonotype has a count of ten or more. CDR3 region: CASSLAGETYNEQFF. CDR3 DNA: TGCGCCAGCAGCTTGGCCGGGGAAACCTACAATGAGCAGTTCTTC. The rearrangement joins TRBV5-1 to TRBJ2-1, with D perhaps TRBD2 (5 bases). V was cut by 0 bases and J by 2 bases, with 9 bases left in between. The CDR3 is made up of 15 amino acids. CDR1 SGHRS and CDR2 YFSETQ come from the germline V gene. Looking up the rest from reference TRBV5-1 and TRBJ2-1 gives the full variable domain: KAGVTQTPRYLIKTRGQQVTLSCSPISGHRSVSWYQQTPGQGLQFLFEYFSETQRNKGNFPGRFSGRQFSNSRSEMNVSTLELGDSALYLCASSLAGETYNEQFFGPGTRLTVL.

This rearrangement joins TRBV28 to TRBJ1-1; weak D call: TRBD1 (6 bases). Germline assignment: CDR1 MDHEN and CDR2 SYDVKM. There are 12 residues in the CDR3. V shed 6 bases and J shed 4 bases, with 9 bases lying between them. The CDR3 DNA reads as TGTGCCAGCAGAAGGGGGGGCACTGAAGCTTTCTTT. Translated: CASRRGGTEAFF.